These T cell receptor beta chains were read from a single sample in a study of response to subunit inactivated influenza vaccine. TCRdb used MiXCR to reprocess the RT-PCR reads, holding one entry per CDR3 protein. The repertoire has around 570,000 distinct CDR3 sequences, about 10% of them found once; the top ten carry about 11%. This same sample was also taken into another study, of T cells expressing NK-cell markers.

The sample here was PBMCs from blood, taken on the day of vaccination. These receptors all come from a man aged 50-59 years who received an inactivated influenza vaccine. CDR3s include the opening cysteine and the closing phenylalanine or tryptophan. D genes are given only for firm matches. Size is stated for part of the rows, as once, few or many counts, or as a class when the clone is expanded.

CDR3 protein: CASSLAAGVPGELFF
CDR3 DNA: TGTGCCAGCAGCTTAGCGGCAGGGGTTCCCGGGGAGCTGTTTTTT
V gene: TRBV7-2
clone size: -
J gene: TRBJ2-2
CDR3 length: 15
D gene: -

CDR3 protein: CSARDRGLGGQGRNSYGYTF
CDR3 DNA: TGCAGTGCTAGAGATCGGGGTTTGGGGGGACAGGGGAGGAATTCCTATGGCTACACCTTC
V gene: TRBV20-1
clone size: few
J gene: TRBJ1-2
CDR3 length: 20
D gene: TRBD1

CDR3 protein: CASSQRTEAFF
CDR3 DNA: TGTGCCAGCAGTCAAAGGACTGAAGCTTTCTTT
V gene: TRBV6-5
clone size: many
J gene: TRBJ1-1
CDR3 length: 11
D gene: -

CDR3 protein: CATREKLAGGTYEQYF
CDR3 DNA: TGTGCCACCAGGGAGAAACTAGCGGGAGGGACCTACGAGCAGTACTTC
V gene: TRBV2
clone size: many
J gene: TRBJ2-7
CDR3 length: 16
D gene: TRBD2

CDR3 protein: CATRKTIGKPQHF
CDR3 DNA: TGTGCCACCCGAAAGACGATAGGAAAGCCCCAGCATTTT
V gene: TRBV6-1
clone size: few
J gene: TRBJ1-5
CDR3 length: 13
D gene: -

CDR3 protein: CASSQSGSGGAFF
CDR3 DNA: TGTGCCAGCAGCCAATCCGGTTCTGGGGGAGCTTTCTTT
V gene: TRBV7-9
clone size: -
J gene: TRBJ1-1
CDR3 length: 13
D gene: -

CDR3 protein: CASSSPTGTQTQYF
CDR3 DNA: TGTGCCAGCAGCTCCCCCACCGGGACCCAGACCCAGTACTTC
V gene: TRBV11-2
clone size: few
J gene: TRBJ2-5
CDR3 length: 14
D gene: -

CDR3 protein: CASDRTDTQYF
CDR3 DNA: TGTGCCAGTGACAGGACAGATACGCAGTATTTT
V gene: TRBV2
clone size: -
J gene: TRBJ2-3
CDR3 length: 11
D gene: -

CDR3 protein: CASSLDSFLSGEQFF
CDR3 DNA: TGCGCCAGCAGCCTGGACAGTTTTCTAAGCGGTGAGCAGTTCTTC
V gene: TRBV4-3
clone size: -
J gene: TRBJ2-1
CDR3 length: 15
D gene: -

CDR3 protein: CASSPTFRGAGELFF
CDR3 DNA: TGTGCCAGCAGTCCCACCTTTCGAGGGGCCGGGGAGCTGTTTTTT
V gene: TRBV27
clone size: -
J gene: TRBJ2-2
CDR3 length: 15
D gene: -

CDR3 protein: CASSLYGSRVGSVGETQYF
CDR3 DNA: TGTGCCAGCAGTTTATACGGGAGTAGGGTTGGTTCGGTTGGAGAGACCCAGTACTTC
V gene: TRBV28
clone size: many
J gene: TRBJ2-5
CDR3 length: 19
D gene: -

CDR3 protein: CSVEEGWEQYF
CDR3 DNA: TGCAGCGTTGAAGAGGGGTGGGAGCAGTACTTC
V gene: TRBV29-1
clone size: -
J gene: TRBJ2-7
CDR3 length: 11
D gene: -

CDR3 protein: CSAKSGDSEAFF
CDR3 DNA: TGCAGTGCGAAATCAGGGGACTCTGAAGCTTTCTTT
V gene: TRBV20-1
clone size: few
J gene: TRBJ1-1
CDR3 length: 12
D gene: -

CDR3 protein: CASSKYTGQNTEAFF
CDR3 DNA: TGTGCCAGCAGTAAATACACGGGACAGAACACTGAAGCTTTCTTT
V gene: TRBV12-3/TRBV12-4
clone size: -
J gene: TRBJ1-1
CDR3 length: 15
D gene: -

CDR3 protein: CASSFFRGTGELFF
CDR3 DNA: TGTGCCAGCAGTTTTTTCAGGGGCACCGGGGAGCTGTTTTTT
V gene: TRBV28
clone size: many
J gene: TRBJ2-2
CDR3 length: 14
D gene: -

CDR3 protein: CASSRAYQMTSGNTIYF
CDR3 DNA: TGTGCCAGCAGCAGAGCTTATCAGATGACATCTGGAAACACCATATATTTT
V gene: TRBV7-9
clone size: few
J gene: TRBJ1-3
CDR3 length: 17
D gene: -

CDR3 protein: CASSLLQETQYF
CDR3 DNA: TGTGCCAGCAGCCTCCTTCAAGAGACCCAGTACTTC
V gene: TRBV7-8
clone size: -
J gene: TRBJ2-5
CDR3 length: 12
D gene: -

CDR3 protein: CASSADKGRAEQYF
CDR3 DNA: TGTGCCAGCAGTGCTGACAAGGGCAGAGCCGAGCAGTACTTC
V gene: TRBV6-2/TRBV6-3
clone size: few
J gene: TRBJ2-7
CDR3 length: 14
D gene: -

CDR3 protein: CASSLEGIIYEQYF
CDR3 DNA: TGTGCCAGCAGCTTAGAGGGGATAATATACGAGCAGTACTTC
V gene: TRBV7-9
clone size: -
J gene: TRBJ2-7
CDR3 length: 14
D gene: -

CDR3 protein: CASTPRTGAGNEQFF
CDR3 DNA: TGTGCCAGCACACCTAGGACAGGGGCGGGCAATGAGCAGTTCTTC
V gene: TRBV6-1
clone size: many
J gene: TRBJ2-1
CDR3 length: 15
D gene: TRBD1

CDR3 protein: CASSPRGLTSAYEQYF
CDR3 DNA: TGTGCCAGCAGCCCGAGGGGACTGACGAGCGCCTACGAGCAGTACTTC
V gene: TRBV11-3
clone size: -
J gene: TRBJ2-7
CDR3 length: 16
D gene: -

CDR3 protein: CSAGGIFSNDEQYF
CDR3 DNA: TGCAGTGCTGGAGGGATCTTTTCGAACGACGAGCAGTACTTC
V gene: TRBV20-1
clone size: few
J gene: TRBJ2-7
CDR3 length: 14
D gene: -

CDR3 protein: CASSLGTGGSTGELFF
CDR3 DNA: TGTGCCAGCAGCTTAGGAACAGGGGGGAGCACCGGGGAGCTGTTTTTT
V gene: TRBV5-8
clone size: few
J gene: TRBJ2-2
CDR3 length: 16
D gene: TRBD1

CDR3 protein: CASSQEPGNEQFF
CDR3 DNA: TGTGCCAGCAGCCAAGAACCCGGGAATGAGCAGTTCTTC
V gene: TRBV3-1
clone size: -
J gene: TRBJ2-1
CDR3 length: 13
D gene: -

CDR3 protein: CLVPGQGAREQYF
CDR3 DNA: TGCCTGGTCCCGGGACAGGGGGCTCGAGAGCAGTACTTC
V gene: TRBV20-1
clone size: few
J gene: TRBJ2-7
CDR3 length: 13
D gene: TRBD1

CDR3 protein: CSARSPSSTDTQYF
CDR3 DNA: TGCAGTGCTAGGAGCCCGTCTAGCACAGATACGCAGTATTTT
V gene: TRBV20-1
clone size: many
J gene: TRBJ2-3
CDR3 length: 14
D gene: -

CDR3 protein: CAISVWDRTYQETQYF
CDR3 DNA: TGTGCCATCAGTGTTTGGGACAGGACATACCAAGAGACCCAGTACTTC
V gene: TRBV10-3
clone size: few
J gene: TRBJ2-5
CDR3 length: 16
D gene: TRBD1

CDR3 protein: CASKTSANTGELFF
CDR3 DNA: TGCGCCAGCAAGACCTCGGCCAACACCGGGGAGCTGTTTTTT
V gene: TRBV5-1
clone size: many
J gene: TRBJ2-2
CDR3 length: 14
D gene: -

CDR3 protein: CASSQGQGIQNEQFF
CDR3 DNA: TGCGCCAGCAGCCAGGGACAGGGGATTCAGAATGAGCAGTTCTTC
V gene: TRBV4-1
clone size: few
J gene: TRBJ2-1
CDR3 length: 15
D gene: TRBD1

CDR3 protein: CASSQLGTGSYNEQFF
CDR3 DNA: TGCGCCAGCAGCCAACTGGGGACAGGGTCGTACAATGAGCAGTTCTTC
V gene: TRBV4-1
clone size: many
J gene: TRBJ2-1
CDR3 length: 16
D gene: TRBD1

CDR3 protein: CASSQSPGEGAAKNIQYF
CDR3 DNA: TGCGCCAGCAGTCAATCCCCCGGGGAGGGGGCTGCCAAAAACATTCAGTACTTC
V gene: TRBV23-1
clone size: -
J gene: TRBJ2-4
CDR3 length: 18
D gene: -

CDR3 protein: CASSEGRLTGELFF
CDR3 DNA: TGCGCCAGCAGTGAGGGGCGGCTAACCGGGGAGCTGTTTTTT
V gene: TRBV10-2
clone size: few
J gene: TRBJ2-2
CDR3 length: 14
D gene: -

CDR3 protein: CASRPPGTGVHNEQFF
CDR3 DNA: TGTGCCAGCAGACCGCCCGGGACAGGGGTCCACAATGAGCAGTTCTTC
V gene: TRBV6-1
clone size: few
J gene: TRBJ2-1
CDR3 length: 16
D gene: TRBD1

CDR3 protein: CSARTGGNQPQHF
CDR3 DNA: TGCAGTGCTAGGACAGGGGGCAATCAGCCCCAGCATTTT
V gene: TRBV20-1
clone size: many
J gene: TRBJ1-5
CDR3 length: 13
D gene: TRBD1

CDR3 protein: CASSFWQYEQYF
CDR3 DNA: TGTGCCAGCAGCTTTTGGCAGTACGAGCAGTACTTC
V gene: TRBV7-2
clone size: few
J gene: TRBJ2-7
CDR3 length: 12
D gene: -

CDR3 protein: CASSVGLQGSYEQYF
CDR3 DNA: TGTGCCAGCAGCGTAGGGTTACAGGGCTCCTACGAGCAGTACTTC
V gene: TRBV9
clone size: -
J gene: TRBJ2-7
CDR3 length: 15
D gene: -

CDR3 protein: CASSLNSGRDGQFF
CDR3 DNA: TGTGCCAGCAGCTTAAATTCAGGGAGGGACGGGCAGTTCTTC
V gene: TRBV11-2
clone size: few
J gene: TRBJ2-1
CDR3 length: 14
D gene: TRBD2

CDR3 protein: CASSSRQGDGYTF
CDR3 DNA: TGCGCCAGCAGCTCGAGACAGGGCGATGGCTACACCTTC
V gene: TRBV5-1
clone size: many
J gene: TRBJ1-2
CDR3 length: 13
D gene: TRBD1

CDR3 protein: CASSPIRSGTETYNEQFF
CDR3 DNA: TGTGCCAGCAGCCCAATTAGGAGCGGGACTGAGACCTACAATGAGCAGTTCTTC
V gene: TRBV7-3
clone size: -
J gene: TRBJ2-1
CDR3 length: 18
D gene: TRBD2

CDR3 protein: CASRTGRSNTEAFF
CDR3 DNA: TGTGCCAGCAGAACAGGACGGTCGAACACTGAAGCTTTCTTT
V gene: TRBV12-3/TRBV12-4
clone size: few
J gene: TRBJ1-1
CDR3 length: 14
D gene: -

CDR3 protein: CSARVPGWQETQYF
CDR3 DNA: TGCAGTGCTAGAGTTCCGGGATGGCAAGAGACCCAGTACTTC
V gene: TRBV20-1
clone size: -
J gene: TRBJ2-5
CDR3 length: 14
D gene: -

CDR3 protein: CAGTSGRITYNEQFF
CDR3 DNA: TGTGCCGGGACTAGCGGGAGGATTACCTACAATGAGCAGTTCTTC
V gene: TRBV30
clone size: few
J gene: TRBJ2-1
CDR3 length: 15
D gene: TRBD2

CDR3 protein: CASSEGTPQQTQYF
CDR3 DNA: TGCGCCAGCAGCGAAGGGACTCCACAGCAGACCCAGTACTTC
V gene: TRBV5-1
clone size: -
J gene: TRBJ2-5
CDR3 length: 14
D gene: -

CDR3 protein: CASSQGGGWFPSDTQYF
CDR3 DNA: TGCGCCAGCAGCCAAGGGGGGGGTTGGTTCCCCTCAGATACGCAGTATTTT
V gene: TRBV4-1
clone size: few
J gene: TRBJ2-3
CDR3 length: 17
D gene: TRBD2

CDR3 protein: CASTLSAGQGSDTQYF
CDR3 DNA: TGTGCCAGCACCCTTTCTGCGGGACAGGGTTCAGATACGCAGTATTTT
V gene: TRBV12-3/TRBV12-4
clone size: few
J gene: TRBJ2-3
CDR3 length: 16
D gene: TRBD1